Presented here are 8 T cell receptor beta chains from one specimen sequenced in a study of shared clonotypes between healthy human individuals. This table comes from immunoSEQ multiplex PCR, and its TCRdb copy is limited to in-frame clones, with some not included. In the table there are about 1.1 million clones, about 72% of which are singletons. The sequenced sample was memory CD4+ T cells from PBMCs. Subset given: CD45RA-negative fraction. The receptor source for this set is a man aged 18 to 29 in good health. Some clones in this sample may be carry-over from other donors' samples.

The chain has TRBV5-6 and TRBJ2-5; weak D call: TRBD1 (5 bases). Trimming removed 4 bases from V and 1 base from J, with 14 bases in between. This CDR3 comprises 15 residues. The germline V gene encodes CDR1 SGHDT and CDR2 YYEEEE. The CDR3 region has the DNA TGTGCCAGCAGCCCCGACAGAAACCGCCAAGAGACCCAGTACTTC. As protein: CASSPDRNRQETQYF.

The rearrangement joins TRBV18 to TRBJ1-4, with D tentatively TRBD1 (6 bases). The CDR3 has 15 amino acids. Germline CDR1 is KGHSH and CDR2 is LQKENI. Trimming took off 4 bases at V and 5 bases at J, with 14 bases between the two ends. The CDR3 protein is CASSRRGTRNEKLFF. CDR3 sequence (DNA): TGTGCCAGCTCACGCCGAGGGACAAGGAATGAAAAACTGTTTTTT. Full variable domain (outside the CDR3, taken from reference TRBV18 and TRBJ1-4): NAGVMQNPRHLVRRRGQEARLRCSPMKGHSHVYWYRQLPEEGLKFMVYLQKENIIDESGMPKERFSAEFPKEGPSILRIQQVVRGDSAAYFCASSRRGTRNEKLFFGSGTQLSVL.

This rearrangement joins TRBV9 to TRBJ1-2; 7 nucleotides match TRBD1. The V and J ends lost 3 bases and 7 bases, in that order; junction bases with no gene match: 12. The CDR3 length is 15 residues. Germline V gives CDR1 SGDLS, CDR2 YYNGEE. The chain's CDR3 is CASSARDSLGAGYTF. CDR3 coding DNA: TGTGCCAGCAGCGCCCGGGACAGCCTGGGGGCTGGCTACACCTTC. Filled out from reference TRBV9 and TRBJ1-2, the complete variable domain reads DSGVTQTPKHLITATGQRVTLRCSPRSGDLSVYWYQQSLDQGLQFLIQYYNGEERAKGNILERFSAQQFPDLHSELNLSSLELGDSALYFCASSARDSLGAGYTFGSGTRLTVV.

This chain uses TRBV2 with TRBJ2-1, with 8 bases aligning to TRBD2. With 6 bases clipped from V and 9 bases from J, the junction kept 4 bases outside the gene matches. Germline lookup yields CDR1 SNHLY and CDR2 FYNNEI. This CDR3 is built from 12 residues. The CDR3 loop reads CASRSGSSEQFF. CDR3 bases: TGTGCCAGCAGGAGCGGGAGTAGTGAGCAGTTCTTC.

The rearrangement links TRBV7-2 to TRBJ2-6, with 11 positions matching TRBD2. CDR1 SGHTA and CDR2 FQGNSA come from the germline V gene. The CDR3 loop spans 18 amino acids. The junction had 6 bases not matched to a gene; V was cut back by 2 bases and J by 3 bases. The CDR3 bases are TGTGCCAGCAGCTTACGTTCCCTAGCGGGAGGTGGGGCCAACGTCCTGACTTTC. This sequence encodes CASSLRSLAGGGANVLTF.

The chain combines TRBV5-1 with TRBJ2-5; 9 bases match TRBD2. The J call is doubtful: the DNA matches TRBJ2-7 better. Germline CDR1 reads SGHRS; CDR2 reads YFSETQ. The CDR3 runs 16 residues. The CDR3 bases are TGCGCCAGCAGCTTGGTCCCGACTAGCGGCTTTTACGAGCAGTACTTC. It yields the protein CASSLVPTSGFYEQYF.

The chain links TRBV28 to TRBJ2-5; weak D call: TRBD2 (5 bases). Germline V lookup: CDR1 MDHEN, CDR2 SYDVKM. Trimming stripped 7 bases from V and 6 bases from J, with 21 bases between. The CDR3 extends over 15 amino acids. This CDR3 is CASMRVLGSPQTQYF. The CDR3 DNA is TGTGCCAGCATGCGGGTTCTAGGCAGCCCACAGACCCAGTACTTC.

This chain uses TRBV30 with TRBJ2-4; no firm D call. Germline V lookup: CDR1 GTSNPN, CDR2 SVGIG (reference sequence). V was trimmed by 1 base and J by 0 bases, leaving 4 bases between them. The CDR3 consists of 13 residues. The DNA for the CDR3 is TGTGCCTGGAGTGCCCCAGCCAAAAACATTCAGTACTTC. Translating gives CAWSAPAKNIQYF.